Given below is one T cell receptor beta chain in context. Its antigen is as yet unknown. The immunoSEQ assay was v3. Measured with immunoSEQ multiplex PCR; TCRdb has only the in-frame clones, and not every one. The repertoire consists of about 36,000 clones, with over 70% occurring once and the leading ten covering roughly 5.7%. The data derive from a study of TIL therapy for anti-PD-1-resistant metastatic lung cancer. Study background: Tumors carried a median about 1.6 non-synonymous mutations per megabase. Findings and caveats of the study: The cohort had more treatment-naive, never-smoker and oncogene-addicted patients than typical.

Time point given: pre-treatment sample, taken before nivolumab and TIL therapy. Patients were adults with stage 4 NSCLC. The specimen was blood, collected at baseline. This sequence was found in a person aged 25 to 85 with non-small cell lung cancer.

The CDR3 DNA reads as TGTGCCAGTACCCCGACAGGGGAGTGGTACTATGGCTACACCTTC. Encoded protein: CASTPTGEWYYGYTF. The chain has TRBV19 and TRBJ1-2; 8 positions match TRBD1. The V and J ends lost 7 bases and 3 bases, in that order; junction bases with no gene match: 10. The germline V gene has CDR1 LNHDA and CDR2 SQIVND (reference sequence). The CDR3 runs 15 residues.